One sample yielded the 12 T cell receptor beta chains listed below, sequenced in a study of OX40 agonist ivuxolimab in advanced cancers. Method: immunoSEQ multiplex PCR; TCRdb's copy keeps in-frame clones and lacks some. The sample lists approximately 32,000 clones, about nine tenths occurring once. The sample in question was CD4+ or CD8+ T cells sorted from blood, obtained in a trial of the OX40 agonist ivuxolimab. These receptors all stem from an adult with an advanced solid tumor such as melanoma, head and neck, liver or kidney cancer.

This chain joins TRBV7-6 and TRBJ2-7; D is uncertain. Looked up from germline, CDR1 is SGHVS and CDR2 is FNYEAQ. The CDR3 is 12 amino acids. V lost 8 bases and J lost 6, with 14 bases in between. CDR3 bases: TGTGCCAGCTCTGATGGTGGACCCGAGCAGTACTTC. Amino acid sequence: CASSDGGPEQYF.

The CDR3 protein is CASRARPSNQPQHF. As DNA, the CDR3 is TGTGCCAGCAGAGCCAGGCCGAGCAATCAGCCCCAGCATTTT. The chain couples TRBV2 to TRBJ1-5; no clear D gene. The CDR3 length is 14 residues. Per germline, CDR1 SNHLY and CDR2 FYNNEI. Trimming removed 6 bases from V and 1 base from J, with 10 bases in between.

The chain carries TRBV27 and TRBJ1-1, with D unresolved. Between the trimmed V and J ends, which lost 6 bases and 0 bases, there was a span of 2 bases. This CDR3 has 11 amino acids. Germline-derived CDR1 and CDR2 are MNHEY and SMNVEV (reference sequence). In DNA, the CDR3 is TGTGCCAGCAGGATGAACACTGAAGCTTTCTTT. It is translated as CASRMNTEAFF.

This clone showed up just a few times. The rearrangement joins TRBV19 to TRBJ1-5; no reliable D call. This CDR3 is built from 14 residues. CDR1 is LNHDA, CDR2 SQIVND, per germline (reference sequence). Trimming stripped 1 base from V and 3 bases from J, with 7 bases between. The CDR3, as DNA: TGTGCCAGTAGTATAGTCGGTTCCAATCAGCCCCAGCATTTT. This translates into CASSIVGSNQPQHF.

This chain joins TRBV19 and TRBJ2-2, with 7 bases lining up with TRBD1. CDR1 LNHDA and CDR2 SQIVND come from the germline V gene (reference sequence). With V trimmed by 8 bases and J by 4 bases, 10 bases remained unmatched. The CDR3 totals 15 residues. The CDR3 DNA reads as TGTGCCAGTTCGACCGGGACAGAGTTCACCGGGGAGCTGTTTTTT. It translates to CASSTGTEFTGELFF.

This chain connects TRBV19 to TRBJ2-1; tentatively, D is TRBD2 (5 bases). The ends were cut back, 1 base at V and 2 bases at J, with 9 bases in the middle. This CDR3 contains 15 residues. The germline CDR1 and CDR2 sequences are LNHDA and SQIVND (reference sequence). In DNA, the CDR3 is TGTGCCAGTAGTATAGCGGGGAGCCCCTACAATGAGCAGTTCTTC. As protein: CASSIAGSPYNEQFF.

The chain has TRBV4-1 and TRBJ1-5; TRBD1 matches 8 bases. The V gene's germline CDR1 is MGHRA and CDR2 YSYEKL. The CDR3 totals 18 residues. V shed 3 bases and J 6 bases; nucleotides not matched to a gene: 16. CDR3 amino acids: CASSQDGQGHMSGQPQHF. The CDR3 DNA is TGCGCCAGCAGCCAGGATGGACAGGGCCACATGTCCGGTCAGCCCCAGCATTTT.

The rearrangement uses TRBV5-1 and TRBJ2-7, with 8 bases fitting TRBD1. V shed 4 bases, J shed 7 bases, and the junction held 19 bases outside the gene matches. The CDR3 runs to 17 residues. The germline V gene encodes CDR1 SGHRS and CDR2 YFSETQ. CDR3 in DNA: TGCGCCAGCAGCACCGGGACAGGCTATCCCTCGGATGGGGAGCAGTACTTC. This sequence encodes CASSTGTGYPSDGEQYF.

The gene calls are TRBV27 and TRBJ2-7; a weak D match, TRBD2 (5 bases). This CDR3 has 15 amino acids. V lost 8 bases, J lost 5 bases, and 22 bases lay in between. The germline gives CDR1 MNHEY, CDR2 SMNVEV (reference sequence). The CDR3 nucleotides are TGTGCCAGCTCCTCCCAGGTCCGGGGTGGCGACGAGCAGTACTTC. This codes for CASSSQVRGGDEQYF.

This chain uses TRBV27 with TRBJ2-5; 9 bases fit TRBD1. From germline, CDR1 is MNHEY and CDR2 SMNVEV (reference sequence). CDR3 length equals 14 residues. Germline trimming cut 5 bases from V and 5 bases from J; bases unmatched to any gene: 6. CDR3 sequence reads: CASSTGQGHETQYF. The CDR3 DNA reads TGTGCCAGCAGTACAGGACAGGGGCACGAGACCCAGTACTTC.

This chain joins TRBV5-6 and TRBJ1-4, with no clear D. The ends were cut back, 4 bases at V and 8 bases at J, with 24 bases in the middle. The CDR3 is made up of 17 amino acids. The germline CDR1 and CDR2 sequences are SGHDT and YYEEEE. CDR3 in amino acids: CASSAVTPPDGLEKLFF. For the CDR3, the DNA is TGTGCCAGCAGCGCCGTAACTCCCCCAGACGGTTTAGAAAAACTGTTTTTT. Full variable domain (rest looked up from reference TRBV5-6 and TRBJ1-4): DAGVTQSPTHLIKTRGQQVTLRCSPKSGHDTVSWYQQALGQGPQFIFQYYEEEERQRGNFPDRFSGHQFPNYSSELNVNALLLGDSALYLCASSAVTPPDGLEKLFFGSGTQLSVL.

This chain links TRBV9 with TRBJ2-5; D not resolved. Looked up from germline, CDR1 is SGDLS and CDR2 is YYNGEE. Trimming pared 0 bases from V and 0 bases from J, leaving 9 bases between. CDR3 size: 15 residues. This CDR3 is CASSVDRLYQETQYF. The CDR3 coding sequence is TGTGCCAGCAGCGTAGATCGCCTGTACCAAGAGACCCAGTACTTC.